Here is one T cell receptor beta chain with its context. This clone's antigen is unknown. No base-level quality is on record; no much larger clone is a single base apart. TCRdb shows the sequencer as Illumina HiSeq 1500. TCRdb reran the public reads through fastp at Q25 and MiXCR, keeping productive beta chains. Each entry is one CDR3 protein sequence, shown with its most common DNA and genes. A total of some 170,000 distinct CDR3 sequences appear in this sample, roughly 15% of them only once. The ten largest clones add up to 20% to 25% of the sample. The sample comes from a study of T cell repertoires in cytomegalovirus infection (dated by TCRdb to about 2019). Regarding the complete study: The HLA type of each donor mattered for the analysis, because public TCR beta signatures pointed to carriage of CMV infection along with the matching HLA type.

V and J are trimmed by 7 bases and 8 bases, and the gene matches miss 5 bases of the junction. For CDR1 and CDR2, the germline V gene lists SNHLY and FYNNEI. Taken from cysteine to phenylalanine, the CDR3 has 12 residues. The entry retains the CDR3 DNA only, 36 bases that are in frame from base 1. The paper's findings and limits, for the study overall: In the ex vivo response, HLA-C-restricted CMV-specific TCR beta clonotypes were dominant, and in two of eight donors the single most frequent clonotype came from this HLA-C-restricted group. In both this cohort and an independent approximately 370-donor cohort, the cumulative frequency of public TCR beta family members distinguished carriers of CMV infection plus the relevant HLA type.

This TCR was recovered from a human donor in good health (CMV status not recorded). Some clones in this sample may be carry-over from other donors' samples. Material: CD8+ T cells from PBMCs. This receptor chain uses TRBV2 and TRBJ2-3; the junction holds 8 bases that match TRBD1. For the CDR3, the sequence is CASMTGVVTQYF. The sequence in DNA is TGTGCCAGCATGACAGGGGTGGTTACGCAGTATTTT.